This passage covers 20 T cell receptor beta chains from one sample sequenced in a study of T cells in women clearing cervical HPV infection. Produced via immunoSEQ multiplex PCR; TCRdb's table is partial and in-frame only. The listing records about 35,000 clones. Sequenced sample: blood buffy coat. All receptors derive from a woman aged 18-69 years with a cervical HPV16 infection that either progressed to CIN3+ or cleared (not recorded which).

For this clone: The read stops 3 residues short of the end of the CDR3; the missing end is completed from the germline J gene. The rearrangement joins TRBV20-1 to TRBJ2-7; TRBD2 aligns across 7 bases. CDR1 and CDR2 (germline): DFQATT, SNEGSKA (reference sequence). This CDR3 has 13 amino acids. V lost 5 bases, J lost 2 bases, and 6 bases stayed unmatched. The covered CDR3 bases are TGCAGTGCTGCACGACTAGCAGCCTACGAG. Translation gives CSAARLAAYE. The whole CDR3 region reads CSAARLAAYEQYF.

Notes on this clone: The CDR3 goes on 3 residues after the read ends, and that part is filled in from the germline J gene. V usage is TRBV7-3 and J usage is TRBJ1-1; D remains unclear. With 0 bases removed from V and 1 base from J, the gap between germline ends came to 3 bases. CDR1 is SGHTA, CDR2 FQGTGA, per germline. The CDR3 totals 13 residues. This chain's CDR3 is CASSLTKNTEAFF. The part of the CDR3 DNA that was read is TGTGCCAGCAGCTTAACCAAGAACACTGAA.

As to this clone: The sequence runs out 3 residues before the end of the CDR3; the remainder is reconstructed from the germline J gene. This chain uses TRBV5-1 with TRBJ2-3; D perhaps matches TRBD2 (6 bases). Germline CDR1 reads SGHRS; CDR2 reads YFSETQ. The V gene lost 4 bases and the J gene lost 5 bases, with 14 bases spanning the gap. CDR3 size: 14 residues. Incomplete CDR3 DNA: TGCGCCAGCAGCCCGGGGGTCTCCCAAGATACG. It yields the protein CASSPGVSQDT. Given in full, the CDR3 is CASSPGVSQDTQYF.

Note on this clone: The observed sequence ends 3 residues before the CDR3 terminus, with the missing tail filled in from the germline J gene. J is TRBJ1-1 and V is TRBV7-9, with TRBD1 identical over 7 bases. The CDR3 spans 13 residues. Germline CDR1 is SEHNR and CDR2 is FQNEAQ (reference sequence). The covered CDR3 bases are TGTGCCAGCAGCTTAGAGGACAGGTTGAAA. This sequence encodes CASSLEDRLK. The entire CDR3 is CASSLEDRLKAFF.

The DNA read from the CDR3 is TGCAGTGCGAGACGGGGGGTGAATGAG. It translates to CSARRGVNE. The entire CDR3 sequence reads CSARRGVNEQFF. V gene TRBV20-1 combines with J gene TRBJ2-1; TRBD2 agrees at 7 bases. The read ends 3 residues shy of where the CDR3 ends; the end is completed using the germline J gene. Germline V CDR1 and CDR2: DFQATT, SNEGSKA (reference sequence). This CDR3 region has 12 residues. Unmatched junction bases numbered 6, after V lost 6 bases and J lost 7 bases.

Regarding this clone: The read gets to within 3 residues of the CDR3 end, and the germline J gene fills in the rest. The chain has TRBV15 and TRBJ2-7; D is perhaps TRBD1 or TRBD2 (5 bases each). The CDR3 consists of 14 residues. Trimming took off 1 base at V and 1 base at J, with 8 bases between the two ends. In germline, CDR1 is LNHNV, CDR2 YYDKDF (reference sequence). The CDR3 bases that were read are TGTGCCACCAGCAGAGGAGGGGAATCCTACGAG. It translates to CATSRGGESYE. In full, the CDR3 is CATSRGGESYEQYF.

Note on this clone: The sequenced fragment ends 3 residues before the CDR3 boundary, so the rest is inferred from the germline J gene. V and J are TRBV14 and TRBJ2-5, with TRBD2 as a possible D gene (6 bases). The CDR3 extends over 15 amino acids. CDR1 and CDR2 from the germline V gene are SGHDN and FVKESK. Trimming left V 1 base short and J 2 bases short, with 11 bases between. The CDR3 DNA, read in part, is TGTGCCAGCAGCCAAGGGGGGGTAGGTCAAGAGACC. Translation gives CASSQGGVGQET. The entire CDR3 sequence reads CASSQGGVGQETQYF.

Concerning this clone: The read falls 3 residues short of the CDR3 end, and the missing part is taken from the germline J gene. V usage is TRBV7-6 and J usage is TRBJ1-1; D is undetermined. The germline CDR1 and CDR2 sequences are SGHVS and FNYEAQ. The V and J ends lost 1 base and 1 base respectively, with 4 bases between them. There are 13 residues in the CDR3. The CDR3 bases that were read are TGTGCCAGCAGCTTAGGACAGAACACTGAA. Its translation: CASSLGQNTE. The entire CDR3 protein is CASSLGQNTEAFF.

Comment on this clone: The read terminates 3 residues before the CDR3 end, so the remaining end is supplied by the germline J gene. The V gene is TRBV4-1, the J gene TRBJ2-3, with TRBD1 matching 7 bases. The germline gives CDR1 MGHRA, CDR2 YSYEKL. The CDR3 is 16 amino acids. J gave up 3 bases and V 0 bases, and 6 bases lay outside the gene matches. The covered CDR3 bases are TGCGCCAGCAGCCAAGATCGGACAGGCCTGACAGATACG. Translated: CASSQDRTGLTDT. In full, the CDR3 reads CASSQDRTGLTDTQYF.

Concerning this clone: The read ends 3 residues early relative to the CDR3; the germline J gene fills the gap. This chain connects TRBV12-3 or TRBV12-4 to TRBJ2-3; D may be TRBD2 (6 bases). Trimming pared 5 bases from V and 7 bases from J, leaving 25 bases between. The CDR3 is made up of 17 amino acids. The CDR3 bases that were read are TGTGCCAGCAGTCCACCTCCTAGCGCCTACGCCCGGTATACG. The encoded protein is CASSPPPSAYARYT. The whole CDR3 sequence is CASSPPPSAYARYTQYF.

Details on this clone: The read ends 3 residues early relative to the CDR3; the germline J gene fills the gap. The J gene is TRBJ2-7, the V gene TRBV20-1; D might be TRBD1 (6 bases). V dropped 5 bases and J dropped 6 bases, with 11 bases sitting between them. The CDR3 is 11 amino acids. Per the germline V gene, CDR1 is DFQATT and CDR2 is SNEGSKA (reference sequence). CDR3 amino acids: CSASSGVEQYF. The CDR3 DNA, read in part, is TGCAGTGCTTCCTCAGGGGTCGAG.

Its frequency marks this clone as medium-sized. CDR3 DNA (partial): TGTGCCAGTCTGATGACAGTGTTGAACACCGGGGAG. This gives the protein CASLMTVLNTGE. The CDR3 as a whole reads CASLMTVLNTGELFF. The gene calls are TRBV19 and TRBJ2-2; D possibly corresponds to TRBD1 (5 bases). Read data end 3 residues before the CDR3 end; the end is taken from the germline J gene. Germline V lookup: CDR1 LNHDA, CDR2 SQIVND (reference sequence). This CDR3 comprises 15 residues. V was clipped by 8 bases and J by 1 base, with 14 bases between them. The full variable domain, in which reference TRBV19 and TRBJ2-2 provide the parts outside the CDR3, is DGGITQSPKYLFRKEGQNVTLSCEQNLNHDAMYWYRQDPGQGLRLIYYSQIVNDFQKGDIAEGYSVSREKKESFPLTVTSAQKNPTAFYLCASLMTVLNTGELFFGEGSRLTVL.

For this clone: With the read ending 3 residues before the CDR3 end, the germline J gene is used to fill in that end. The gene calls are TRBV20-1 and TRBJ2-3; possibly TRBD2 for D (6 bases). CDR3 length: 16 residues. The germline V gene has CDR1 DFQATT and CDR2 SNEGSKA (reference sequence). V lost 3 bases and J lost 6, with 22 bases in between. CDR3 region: CSASRGRVLGGDTQYF. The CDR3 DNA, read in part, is TGCAGTGCTAGCAGAGGTCGGGTCTTGGGGGGTGATACG.

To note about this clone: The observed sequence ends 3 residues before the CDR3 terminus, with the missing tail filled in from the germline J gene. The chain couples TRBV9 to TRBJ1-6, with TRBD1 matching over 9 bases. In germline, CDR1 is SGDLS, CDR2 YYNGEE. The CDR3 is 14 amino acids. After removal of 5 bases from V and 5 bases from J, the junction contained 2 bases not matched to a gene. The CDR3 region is CASRGDRDNSPLHF. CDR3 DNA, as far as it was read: TGTGCCAGCAGAGGGGACAGGGATAATTCACCC.

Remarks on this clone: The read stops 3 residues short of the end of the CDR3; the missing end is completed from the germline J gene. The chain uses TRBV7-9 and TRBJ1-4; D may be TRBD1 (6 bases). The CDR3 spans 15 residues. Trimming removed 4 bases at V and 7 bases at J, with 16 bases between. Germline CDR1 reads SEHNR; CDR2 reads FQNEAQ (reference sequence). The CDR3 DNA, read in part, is TGTGCCAGCAGCTACACCGGGACAAAGGGTGAAAAA. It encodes CASSYTGTKGEK. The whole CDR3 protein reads CASSYTGTKGEKLFF.

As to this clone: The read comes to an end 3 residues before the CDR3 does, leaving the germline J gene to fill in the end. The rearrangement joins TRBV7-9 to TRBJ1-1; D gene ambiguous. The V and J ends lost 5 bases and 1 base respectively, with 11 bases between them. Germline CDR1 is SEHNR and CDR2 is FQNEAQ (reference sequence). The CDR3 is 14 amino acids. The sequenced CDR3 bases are TGTGCCAGCAGCCCCCACCGAGGGAACACTGAA. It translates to CASSPHRGNTE. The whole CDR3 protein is CASSPHRGNTEAFF.

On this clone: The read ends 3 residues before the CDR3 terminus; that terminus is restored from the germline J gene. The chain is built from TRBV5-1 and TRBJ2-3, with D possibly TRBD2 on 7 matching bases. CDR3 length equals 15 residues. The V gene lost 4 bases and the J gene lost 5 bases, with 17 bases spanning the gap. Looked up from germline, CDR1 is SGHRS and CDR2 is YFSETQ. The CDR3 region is CASSQWGGAKDTQYF. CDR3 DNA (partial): TGCGCCAGCAGCCAATGGGGGGGCGCGAAAGATACG.

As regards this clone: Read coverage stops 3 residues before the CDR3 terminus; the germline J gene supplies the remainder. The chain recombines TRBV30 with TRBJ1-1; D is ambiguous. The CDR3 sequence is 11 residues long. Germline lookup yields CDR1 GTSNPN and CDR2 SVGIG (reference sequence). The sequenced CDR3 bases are TGTGCCTGGAGGGGCCCTTTTGTA. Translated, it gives CAWRGPFV. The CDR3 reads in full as CAWRGPFVAFF.

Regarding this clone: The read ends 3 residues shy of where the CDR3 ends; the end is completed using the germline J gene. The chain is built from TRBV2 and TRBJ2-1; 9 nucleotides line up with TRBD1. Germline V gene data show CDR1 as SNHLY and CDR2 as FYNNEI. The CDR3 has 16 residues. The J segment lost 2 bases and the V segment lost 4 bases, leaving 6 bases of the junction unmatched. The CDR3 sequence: CASSGRGQGAYNEQFF. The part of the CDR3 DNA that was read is TGTGCCAGCAGTGGCCGGGGACAGGGAGCCTACAATGAG.

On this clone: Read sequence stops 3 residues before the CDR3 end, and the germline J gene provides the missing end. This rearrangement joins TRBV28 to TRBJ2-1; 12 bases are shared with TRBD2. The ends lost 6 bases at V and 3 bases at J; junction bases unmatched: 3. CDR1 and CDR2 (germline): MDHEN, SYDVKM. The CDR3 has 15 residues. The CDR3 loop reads CASSTLAGGYNEQFF. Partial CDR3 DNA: TGTGCCAGCAGCACACTAGCGGGAGGCTACAATGAG.